These 29 T cell receptor beta chains were all obtained from the same sample, sequenced in a study of CD8 T cells in ankylosing spondylitis. MiXCR, run by TCRdb on the 5' RACE reads, gives a single entry per CDR3 protein. Here the sample spans a few hundred thousand distinct CDR3 sequences, about 20% being singletons. Sample: blood, either unsorted or a sorted T cell fraction (not recorded which). The source of these receptors is a male donor with ankylosing spondylitis or in good health (not recorded which).

The CDR3 bases are TGCAGCGTTGGCTATCCCGGGAGGGGTGGTGAGCAGTTCTTC. Translating it yields CSVGYPGRGGEQFF. The chain joins TRBV29-1 to TRBJ2-1; 8 bases align to TRBD2. The CDR3 has 14 amino acids. In germline, CDR1 is SQVTM, CDR2 ANQGSEA. The ends lost 4 bases at V and 9 bases at J; junction bases unmatched: 11.

This clonotype was counted a few times. The chain combines TRBV14 with TRBJ2-3; 10 positions match TRBD2. The CDR3 is 16 residues long. Germline values: CDR1 SGHDN, CDR2 FVKESK. The junction had 8 bases not matched to a gene; V was cut back by 2 bases and J by 6 bases. CDR3 nucleotide sequence: TGTGCCAGCAGCCAACTCCTAGCGGGAGTATTGGATACGCAGTATTTT. The encoded protein is CASSQLLAGVLDTQYF.

This clonotype appeared a few times. The rearrangement joins TRBV19 to TRBJ1-5; D is ambiguous. The V gene's germline CDR1 is LNHDA and CDR2 SQIVND (reference sequence). Trimming cost V 4 bases and J 4 bases, with 14 bases left between them. CDR3 length: 15 residues. Written as DNA, the CDR3 is TGTGCCAGTAGTACCGACCGACTGAAAAATCAGCCCCAGCATTTT. It encodes CASSTDRLKNQPQHF.

The chain links TRBV11-3 to TRBJ2-3; D is uncertain. The CDR3 sequence is 16 residues long. With 4 bases removed from V and 0 bases from J, the gap between germline ends came to 14 bases. The germline V gene encodes CDR1 SGHNT and CDR2 YENEEA. CDR3 sequence: CASSSSYGYSTDTQYF. CDR3 bases: TGTGCCAGCAGCTCCTCTTACGGATATAGCACAGATACGCAGTATTTT.

About this clonotype: Since no conserved phenylalanine or tryptophan closes the CDR3, a read error is the likely cause. The rearrangement links TRBV6-1 to TRBJ2-1; the match to TRBD2 covers 14 bases. The CDR3 contains 17 residues. The V segment lost 5 bases and the J segment 5 bases; nucleotides outside the gene matches: 8. CDR1 MNHNS and CDR2 SASEGT come from the germline V gene. Here the CDR3 DNA reads TGTGCCAGCAGTCGAGGGGGGACTAGCGGGAGTGACAATGAGCAGTTCCTC. As protein: CASSRGGTSGSDNEQFL.

The rearrangement uses TRBV5-6 and TRBJ2-1; maybe TRBD2 (5 bases). The germline V and J ends were trimmed by 4 bases and 14 bases, with 16 bases remaining between them. The CDR3 sequence is 12 residues long. Germline CDR1 reads SGHDT; CDR2 reads YYEEEE. The CDR3 nucleotides are TGTGCCAGCAGCCCCCGGCGAGGGTACGAGTTCTTC. Protein: CASSPRRGYEFF.

This clonotype was detected only a few times. This rearrangement joins TRBV29-1 to TRBJ2-3; the D gene is possibly TRBD2 (6 bases). CDR1 is SQVTM, CDR2 ANQGSEA, per germline. The CDR3 is 13 amino acids. Trimming pared 8 bases from V and 4 bases from J, leaving 16 bases between. CDR3 region: CSLLDSGPDTQYF. The CDR3 DNA is TGCAGCCTTCTAGACAGCGGGCCAGATACGCAGTATTTT.

This clonotype has a handful of counts. The J gene is TRBJ2-7, the V gene TRBV28, with D possibly matching TRBD1 (6 bases). Per the germline V gene, CDR1 is MDHEN and CDR2 is SYDVKM. The CDR3 loop spans 13 amino acids. Trimming pared 2 bases from V and 5 bases from J, leaving 10 bases between. CDR3 protein: CASSLQGTHEQYV. CDR3 sequence (DNA): TGTGCCAGCAGTTTACAGGGGACCCACGAGCAGTACGTC.

This clonotype was picked up many times. The chain has TRBV20-1 and TRBJ1-5; 9 bases fit TRBD1. Germline lookup yields CDR1 DFQATT and CDR2 SNEGSKA (reference sequence). CDR3 length: 14 residues. V was pared by 5 bases and J by 3 bases, with 5 bases of the junction left unmatched. In DNA form, the CDR3 reads TGCAGTGCTTGGGGGGACAGGGACAATCAGCCCCAGCATTTT. Amino acids: CSAWGDRDNQPQHF.

The CDR3 spells CASSPSTATDTQYF. CDR3 in DNA: TGCGCCAGCAGCCCCAGCACAGCGACAGATACGCAGTATTTT. The V gene is TRBV5-1, the J gene TRBJ2-3, with unresolved D. Germline values: CDR1 SGHRS, CDR2 YFSETQ. There are 14 residues in the CDR3. Trimming stripped 4 bases from V and 3 bases from J, with 12 bases between.

Comments on this clonotype: At one boundary the junction diverges from the germline segment, which might be a read error. The chain couples TRBV20-1 to TRBJ1-1; D uncertain. CDR1 and CDR2 from the germline V gene are DFQATT and SNEGSKA (reference sequence). The CDR3 is made up of 13 amino acids. CDR3 nucleotides: TGCAGTGCTAGGGCGCTAGTGAACACTGAAGTTTTCTTT. It specifies CSARALVNTEVFF.

The table lists this clonotype with a few counts. J is TRBJ1-6 and V is TRBV9; possible D gene TRBD1, 5 bases. CDR3 length equals 15 residues. The germline gives CDR1 SGDLS, CDR2 YYNGEE. Trimming pared 0 bases from V and 5 bases from J, leaving 9 bases between. The CDR3 nucleotides are TGTGCCAGCAGCGTAGCAGGGAACAATAATTCACCCCTCCACTTT. It translates to CASSVAGNNNSPLHF.

This clonotype occurred a few times. The V call is TRBV6-1, the J call TRBJ1-5, with D maybe TRBD1 (6 bases). Germline values: CDR1 MNHNS, CDR2 SASEGT. The CDR3 has 14 amino acids. Trimming pared 6 bases from V and 3 bases from J, leaving 12 bases between. The CDR3 DNA follows: TGTGCCAGCAGCACAGGGAGGGACAATCAGCCCCAGCATTTT. Translated, it gives CASSTGRDNQPQHF.

This clonotype was detected a few times. An end of the junction differs from the germline gene, which may be a read error. The gene calls are TRBV12-3 or TRBV12-4 and TRBJ1-1; a possible D gene is TRBD1 (5 bases). The CDR3 has 14 residues. CDR3 sequence (DNA): TGTGCCAGCACTACATACGGGGGGAACACTGAAGCTTTTTTT. Protein product: CASTTYGGNTEAFF.

This clonotype occurred many times. This chain connects TRBV6-1 to TRBJ1-6; the match to TRBD1 covers 9 bases. In germline, CDR1 is MNHNS, CDR2 SASEGT. This CDR3 contains 15 residues. Germline trimming cut 6 bases from V and 8 bases from J; bases unmatched to any gene: 8. The CDR3 DNA sequence: TGTGCCAGCAGGGATCCCGGGACAGGGTATTCACCCCTCCACTTT. It encodes CASRDPGTGYSPLHF.

This chain links TRBV6-4 with TRBJ2-1; possible D gene TRBD2, 5 bases. CDR1 is MRHNA and CDR2 is SNTAGT in the germline V gene. This CDR3 spans 14 amino acids. Trimming stripped 3 bases from V and 5 bases from J, with 11 bases between. The CDR3 nucleotides read TGTGCCAGCAGTGAAGAGGGATCCGACAATGAGCAGTTCTTC. Translated: CASSEEGSDNEQFF.

The chain employs TRBV3-1 and TRBJ2-3, with D unresolved. The germline V gene has CDR1 LGHDT and CDR2 YNNKEL (reference sequence). CDR3 length equals 14 residues. The V gene lost 1 base and the J gene lost 6 bases, with 11 bases spanning the gap. The CDR3 protein is CASSQGRSLDTQYF. The CDR3 DNA reads TGTGCCAGCAGCCAAGGAAGGAGTTTGGATACGCAGTATTTT.

V usage is TRBV14 and J usage is TRBJ2-1; maybe TRBD1 (5 bases). The length of the CDR3 is 14 residues. The V end was cut by 2 bases, the J end by 3 bases, with 8 bases between. From germline, CDR1 is SGHDN and CDR2 FVKESK. CDR3 region: CASSQTDSYNEQFF. The DNA for the CDR3 is TGTGCCAGCAGCCAAACAGACAGCTACAATGAGCAGTTCTTC.

The chain uses TRBV9 and TRBJ2-3; D might be TRBD1 (6 bases). V lost 6 bases, J lost 2 bases, and 16 bases lay in between. This CDR3 has 15 residues. Germline CDR1 and CDR2: SGDLS and YYNGEE. The DNA for the CDR3 is TGTGCCAGCAACGCACCTGGACAGTACACAGATACGCAGTATTTT. Encoded protein: CASNAPGQYTDTQYF.

On this clonotype itself: An end of the junction differs from the germline gene, which may be a read error. The rearrangement uses TRBV5-1 and TRBJ2-1; TRBD1 might be the D (6 bases). The CDR3 is made up of 16 amino acids. CDR1 is SGHRS and CDR2 is YFSETQ in the germline V gene. CDR3 DNA sequence: TGCGCCAGCAGCAAACAGGGACCCCGCTCCTACATTGAGCAGTTCTTC. As protein: CASSKQGPRSYIEQFF.

This clonotype was seen more than once but under ten times. CDR3 in amino acids: CAISGQSNTEAFF. The CDR3 DNA is TGTGCCATCAGCGGACAGAGTAACACTGAAGCTTTCTTT. The chain employs TRBV10-3 and TRBJ1-1; D is possibly TRBD1 (6 bases). V lost 6 bases, J lost 2 bases, and 10 bases lay in between. Germline lookup yields CDR1 ENHRY and CDR2 SYGVKD. The CDR3 sequence is 13 residues long.

This clonotype was seen more than once but under ten times. The rearrangement uses TRBV7-2 and TRBJ2-2, with 9 bases matching TRBD2. The germline gives CDR1 SGHTA, CDR2 FQGNSA. CDR3 size: 16 residues. The trim removed 0 bases at V and 7 bases at J, leaving 6 bases unmatched. The CDR3 loop reads CASSLAMLAGIGELFF. As DNA, the CDR3 is TGTGCCAGCAGCTTAGCAATGCTAGCGGGGATCGGGGAGCTGTTTTTT. Complete variable domain (other parts from reference TRBV7-2 and TRBJ2-2): GAGVSQSPSNKVTEKGKDVELRCDPISGHTALYWYRQSLGQGLEFLIYFQGNSAPDKSGLPSDRFSAERTGGSVSTLTIQRTQQEDSAVYLCASSLAMLAGIGELFFGEGSRLTVL.

The genes are TRBV6-6 and TRBJ2-1; 9 positions agree with TRBD2. The ends lost 6 bases at V and 13 bases at J; junction bases unmatched: 7. Germline V lookup: CDR1 MNHNY, CDR2 SVGAGI (reference sequence). The CDR3 covers 12 residues. As DNA, the CDR3 is TGTGCCAGCAGGCTAACCGGGACTAGCCAGTTCTTC. Its translation is CASRLTGTSQFF.

J is TRBJ1-5 and V is TRBV12-3 or TRBV12-4, with TRBD1 as a possible D gene (5 bases). V lost 5 bases and J 1 base, leaving 9 bases between the germline ends. The CDR3 is made up of 14 amino acids. CDR3 coding DNA: TGTGCCAGCAGTCCGAGGGACAGCAATCAGCCCCAGCATTTT. This encodes CASSPRDSNQPQHF.

This clonotype was found a few times. The chain employs TRBV12-3 or TRBV12-4 and TRBJ2-2, with 7 bases aligning to TRBD2. The length of the CDR3 is 14 residues. V was clipped by 4 bases and J by 4 bases; unmatched bases: 3. CDR3 residues: CASSYGRSTGELFF. The CDR3 nucleotides are TGTGCCAGCAGTTACGGGAGGTCCACCGGGGAGCTGTTTTTT.

J is TRBJ2-3 and V is TRBV10-1; no clear D. This CDR3 spans 14 amino acids. Germline CDR1 WNHNN, CDR2 SYGVQD (reference sequence). V was trimmed by 2 bases and J by 3 bases, leaving 9 bases between them. The CDR3 bases are TGCGCCAGCAGTGAGCAGGCGGTAACAGATACGCAGTATTTT. Amino acids: CASSEQAVTDTQYF.

This clonotype has just a few counts. CDR3 protein: CASSFNPSGEPNANTGELFF. The CDR3 bases are TGCGCCAGCAGCTTTAATCCCTCCGGGGAGCCTAACGCGAACACCGGGGAGCTGTTTTTT. The genes are TRBV5-1 and TRBJ2-2; D possibly corresponds to TRBD2 (5 bases). The CDR3 is made up of 20 amino acids. Germline V lookup: CDR1 SGHRS, CDR2 YFSETQ. Trimming removed 2 bases at V and 0 bases at J, with 23 bases between.

J is TRBJ2-1 and V is TRBV6-1; 9 nucleotides line up with TRBD2. After removal of 3 bases from V and 10 bases from J, the junction contained 16 bases not matched to a gene. This CDR3 spans 17 amino acids. Germline V gives CDR1 MNHNS, CDR2 SASEGT. CDR3 in DNA: TGTGCCAGCAGTGAGAACCCAGTGGCGGGGGGGATGGGCGAGCAGTTCTTC. It translates to CASSENPVAGGMGEQFF.

The chain carries TRBV5-1 and TRBJ2-2, with a weak D call TRBD2 (6 bases). From germline, CDR1 is SGHRS and CDR2 YFSETQ. The V end was cut by 5 bases, the J end by 0 bases, with 17 bases between. The CDR3 contains 17 residues. The CDR3 DNA reads as TGCGCCAGCAGATCGACGGCCGGGACTGCGAACACCGGGGAGCTGTTTTTT. Encoded protein: CASRSTAGTANTGELFF.